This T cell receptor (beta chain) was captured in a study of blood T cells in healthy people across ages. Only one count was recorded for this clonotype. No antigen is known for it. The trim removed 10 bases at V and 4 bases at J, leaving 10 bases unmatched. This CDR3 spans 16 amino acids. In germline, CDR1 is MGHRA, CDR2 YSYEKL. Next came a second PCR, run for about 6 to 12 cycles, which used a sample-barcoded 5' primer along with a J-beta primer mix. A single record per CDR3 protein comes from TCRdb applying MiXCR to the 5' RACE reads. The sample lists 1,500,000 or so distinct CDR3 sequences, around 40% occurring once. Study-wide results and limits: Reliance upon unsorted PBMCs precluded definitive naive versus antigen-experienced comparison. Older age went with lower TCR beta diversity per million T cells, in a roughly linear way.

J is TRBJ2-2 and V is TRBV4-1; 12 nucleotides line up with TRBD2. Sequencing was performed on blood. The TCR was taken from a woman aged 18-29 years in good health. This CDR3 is CATKASGGAGTGELFF. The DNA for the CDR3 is TGCGCCACCAAGGCTAGCGGGGGGGCCGGCACCGGGGAGCTGTTTTTT.